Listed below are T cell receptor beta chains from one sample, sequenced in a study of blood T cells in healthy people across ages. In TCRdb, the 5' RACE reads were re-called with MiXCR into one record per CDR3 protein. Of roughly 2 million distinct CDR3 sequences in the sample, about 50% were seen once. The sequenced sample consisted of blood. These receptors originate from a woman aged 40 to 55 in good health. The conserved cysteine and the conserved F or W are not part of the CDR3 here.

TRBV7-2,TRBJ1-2,ASSLDIRGYT
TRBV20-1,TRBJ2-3,SAPRGTSGGPDTQY
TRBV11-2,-,ASSLSIGLRETQY
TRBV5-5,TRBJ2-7,ASSPEAGVYEQY
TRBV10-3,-,AIRGPGRGALGETQY
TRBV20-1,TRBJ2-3,SARTSWTEASTDTQY
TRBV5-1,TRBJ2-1,ASRLYTSSYNEQF
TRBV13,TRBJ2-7,ASSLSGLAGSSYEQY
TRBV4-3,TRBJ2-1,ASSQDQTSTNEQF
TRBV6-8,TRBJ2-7,ASSWVGAPCEQY
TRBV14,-,ASSQNSVGEQY
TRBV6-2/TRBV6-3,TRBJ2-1,ASSYSLSGGDGSYNEQF
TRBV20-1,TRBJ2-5,SAREWVTGQETQY
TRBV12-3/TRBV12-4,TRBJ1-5,ASRGQGNRNQPQH
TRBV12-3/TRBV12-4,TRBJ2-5,ASSLFGPQETQY
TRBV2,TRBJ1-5,ASSEAEVRAGNQPQH
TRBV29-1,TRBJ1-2,SVTRTDYGYT